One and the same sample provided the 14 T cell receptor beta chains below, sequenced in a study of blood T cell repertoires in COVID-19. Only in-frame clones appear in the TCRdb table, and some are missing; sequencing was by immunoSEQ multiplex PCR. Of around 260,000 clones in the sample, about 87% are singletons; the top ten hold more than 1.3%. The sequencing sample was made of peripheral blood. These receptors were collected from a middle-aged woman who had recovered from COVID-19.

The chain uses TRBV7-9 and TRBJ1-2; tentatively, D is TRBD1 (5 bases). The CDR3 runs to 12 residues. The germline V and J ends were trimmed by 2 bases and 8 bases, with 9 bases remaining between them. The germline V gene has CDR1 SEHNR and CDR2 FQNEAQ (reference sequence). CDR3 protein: CASSLKGYGYTF. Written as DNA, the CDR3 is TGTGCCAGCAGCTTAAAGGGGTACGGCTACACCTTC.

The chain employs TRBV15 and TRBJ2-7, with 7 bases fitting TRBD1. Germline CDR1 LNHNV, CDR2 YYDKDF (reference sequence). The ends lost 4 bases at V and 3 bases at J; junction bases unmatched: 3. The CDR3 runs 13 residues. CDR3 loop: CATSIGTVYEQYF. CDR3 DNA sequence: TGTGCCACCAGCATTGGGACAGTCTACGAGCAGTACTTC.

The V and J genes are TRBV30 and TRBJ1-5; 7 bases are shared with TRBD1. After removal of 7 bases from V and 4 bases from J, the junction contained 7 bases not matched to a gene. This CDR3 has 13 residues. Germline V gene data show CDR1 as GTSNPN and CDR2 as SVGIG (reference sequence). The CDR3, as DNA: TGTGCCTTTACAGGGGTGGGAAATCAGCCCCAGCATTTT. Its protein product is CAFTGVGNQPQHF.

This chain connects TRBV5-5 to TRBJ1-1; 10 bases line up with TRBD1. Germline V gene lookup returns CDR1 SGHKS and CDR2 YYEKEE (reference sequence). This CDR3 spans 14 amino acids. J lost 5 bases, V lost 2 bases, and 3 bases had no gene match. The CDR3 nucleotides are TGTGCCAGCAGCTTCGGGACAGGGGAGACTGAAGCTTTCTTT. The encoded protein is CASSFGTGETEAFF.

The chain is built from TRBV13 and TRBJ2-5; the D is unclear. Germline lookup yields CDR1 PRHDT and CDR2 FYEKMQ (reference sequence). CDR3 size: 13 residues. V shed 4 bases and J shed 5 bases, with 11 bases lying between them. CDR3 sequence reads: CASSSRSFETQYF. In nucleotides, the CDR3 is TGTGCCAGCAGCTCTCGGTCCTTCGAGACCCAGTACTTC.

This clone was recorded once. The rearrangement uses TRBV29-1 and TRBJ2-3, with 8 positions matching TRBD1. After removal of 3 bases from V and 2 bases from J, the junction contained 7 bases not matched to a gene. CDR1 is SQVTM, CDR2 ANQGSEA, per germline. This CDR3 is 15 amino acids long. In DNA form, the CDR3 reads TGCAGCGTTGACAGGGGGCAGAAGGACACAGATACGCAGTATTTT. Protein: CSVDRGQKDTDTQYF.

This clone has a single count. DNA for the CDR3: TGTGCCAGCAGTCCGAGGACAGGGGGGGGCTTAGAGACCCAGTACTTC. Residues: CASSPRTGGGLETQYF. This chain joins TRBV27 and TRBJ2-5; 10 positions match TRBD1. Trimming took 5 bases from V and 4 from J; bases not matched to a gene: 10. Germline CDR1 and CDR2: MNHEY and SMNVEV (reference sequence). CDR3 size: 16 residues.

The CDR3 DNA reads as TGTGCCAGCAGCCAAGCGGGAGAAAATTCACCCCTCCACTTT. Translation gives CASSQAGENSPLHF. The gene calls are TRBV3-1 (or the pseudogene TRBV3-2) and TRBJ1-6; D remains unclear. This CDR3 is 14 amino acids long. From germline, CDR1 is LGHDT and CDR2 YNNKEL (reference sequence). Deletions cut 1 base from V and 7 bases from J, with 8 bases between.

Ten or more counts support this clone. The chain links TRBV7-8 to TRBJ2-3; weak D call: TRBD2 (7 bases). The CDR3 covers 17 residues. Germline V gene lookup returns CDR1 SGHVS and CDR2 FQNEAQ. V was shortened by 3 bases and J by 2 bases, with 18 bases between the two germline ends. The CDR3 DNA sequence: TGTGCCAGCAGCTTGGGGGGGGCAGGGGTCCCCACAGATACGCAGTATTTT. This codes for CASSLGGAGVPTDTQYF.

CDR3 protein: CASSLGPSEEETQYF. In DNA form, the CDR3 reads TGTGCCAGCAGCTTGGGCCCATCAGAGGAAGAGACCCAGTACTTC. The rearrangement joins TRBV5-4 to TRBJ2-5, with D unresolved. From germline, CDR1 is SGHNT and CDR2 YYREEE (reference sequence). V lost 0 bases and J 3 bases, leaving 12 bases between the germline ends. The CDR3 length is 15 residues.

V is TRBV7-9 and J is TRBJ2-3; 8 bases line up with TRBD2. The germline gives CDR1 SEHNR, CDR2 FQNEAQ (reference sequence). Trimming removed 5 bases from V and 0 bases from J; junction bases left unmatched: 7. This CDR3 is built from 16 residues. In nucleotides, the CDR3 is TGTGCCAGCAGCCGCCTAAGCGGGGGAAGCACAGATACGCAGTATTTT. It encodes CASSRLSGGSTDTQYF.

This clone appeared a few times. CDR3 loop: CASSRRQFYSYNEQFF. CDR3 coding DNA: TGTGCCAGCAGCCGCCGACAGTTCTACTCCTACAATGAGCAGTTCTTC. The chain recombines TRBV5-4 with TRBJ2-1; D is possibly TRBD1 (5 bases). Germline values: CDR1 SGHNT, CDR2 YYREEE (reference sequence). The V end lost 4 bases, the J end lost 0 bases, and 14 bases lay between the germline ends. The CDR3 extends over 16 amino acids.

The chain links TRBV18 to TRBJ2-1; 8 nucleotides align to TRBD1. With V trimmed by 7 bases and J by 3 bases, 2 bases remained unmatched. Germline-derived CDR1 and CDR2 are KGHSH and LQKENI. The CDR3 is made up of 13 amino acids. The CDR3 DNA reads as TGTGCCAGCTTAACAGGGGGCTACAATGAGCAGTTCTTC. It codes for CASLTGGYNEQFF. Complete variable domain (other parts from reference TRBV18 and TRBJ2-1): NAGVMQNPRHLVRRRGQEARLRCSPMKGHSHVYWYRQLPEEGLKFMVYLQKENIIDESGMPKERFSAEFPKEGPSILRIQQVVRGDSAAYFCASLTGGYNEQFFGPGTRLTVL.

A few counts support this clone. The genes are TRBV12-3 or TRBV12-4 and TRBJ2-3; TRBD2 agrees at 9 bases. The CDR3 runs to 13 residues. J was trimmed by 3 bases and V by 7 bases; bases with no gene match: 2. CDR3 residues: CASTGLATDTQYF. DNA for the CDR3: TGTGCCAGCACCGGACTAGCGACAGATACGCAGTATTTT.